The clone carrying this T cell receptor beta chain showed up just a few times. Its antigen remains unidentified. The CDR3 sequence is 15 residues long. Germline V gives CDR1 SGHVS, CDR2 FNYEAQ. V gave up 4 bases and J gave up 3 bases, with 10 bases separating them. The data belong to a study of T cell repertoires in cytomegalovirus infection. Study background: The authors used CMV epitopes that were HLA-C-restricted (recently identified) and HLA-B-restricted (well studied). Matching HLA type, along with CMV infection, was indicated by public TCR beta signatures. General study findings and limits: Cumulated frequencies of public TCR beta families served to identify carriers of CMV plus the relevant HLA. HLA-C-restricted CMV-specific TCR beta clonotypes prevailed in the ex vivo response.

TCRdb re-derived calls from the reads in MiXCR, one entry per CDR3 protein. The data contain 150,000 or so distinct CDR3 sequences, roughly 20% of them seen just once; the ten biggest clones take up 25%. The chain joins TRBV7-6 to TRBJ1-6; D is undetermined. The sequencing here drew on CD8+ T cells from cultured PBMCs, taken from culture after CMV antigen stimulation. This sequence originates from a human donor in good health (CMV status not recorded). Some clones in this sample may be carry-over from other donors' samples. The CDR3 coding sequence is TGTGCCAGCAGCTACAGCCGGGACTATAATTCACCCCTCCACTTT. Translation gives CASSYSRDYNSPLHF.